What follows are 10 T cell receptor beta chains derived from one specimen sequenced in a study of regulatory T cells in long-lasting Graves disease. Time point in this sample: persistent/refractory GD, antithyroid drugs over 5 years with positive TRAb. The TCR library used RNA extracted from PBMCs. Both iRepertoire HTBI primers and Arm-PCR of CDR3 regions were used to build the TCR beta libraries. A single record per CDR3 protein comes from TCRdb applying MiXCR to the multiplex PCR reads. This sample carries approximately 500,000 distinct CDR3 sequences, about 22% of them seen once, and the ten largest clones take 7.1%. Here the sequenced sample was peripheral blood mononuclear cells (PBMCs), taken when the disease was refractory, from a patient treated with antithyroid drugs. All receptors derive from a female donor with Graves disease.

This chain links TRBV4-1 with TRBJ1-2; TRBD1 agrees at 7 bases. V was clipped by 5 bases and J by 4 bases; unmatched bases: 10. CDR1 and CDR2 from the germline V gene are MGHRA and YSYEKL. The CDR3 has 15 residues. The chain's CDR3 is CASSINRDRFYGYTF. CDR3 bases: TGCGCCAGCAGCATAAACCGGGACAGATTCTATGGCTACACCTTC.

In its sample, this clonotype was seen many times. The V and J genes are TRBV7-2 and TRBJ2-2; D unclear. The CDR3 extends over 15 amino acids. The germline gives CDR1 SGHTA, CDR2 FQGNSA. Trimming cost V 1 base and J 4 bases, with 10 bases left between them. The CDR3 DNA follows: TGTGCCAGCAGCTTAGGATACGGTCCCACCGGGGAGCTGTTTTTT. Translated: CASSLGYGPTGELFF.

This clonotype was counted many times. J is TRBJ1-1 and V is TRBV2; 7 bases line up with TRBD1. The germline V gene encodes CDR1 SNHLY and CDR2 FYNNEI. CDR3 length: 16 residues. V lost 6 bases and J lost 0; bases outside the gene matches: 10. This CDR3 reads CASRRETGLMNTEAFF. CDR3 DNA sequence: TGTGCCAGCAGGAGGGAGACAGGGCTGATGAACACTGAAGCTTTCTTT.

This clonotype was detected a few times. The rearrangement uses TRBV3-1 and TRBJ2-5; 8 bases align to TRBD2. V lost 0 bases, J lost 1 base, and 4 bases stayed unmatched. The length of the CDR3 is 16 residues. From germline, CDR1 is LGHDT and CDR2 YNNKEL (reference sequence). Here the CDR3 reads CASSQEGGGPQETQYF. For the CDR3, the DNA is TGTGCCAGCAGCCAAGAAGGCGGGGGGCCCCAAGAGACCCAGTACTTC.

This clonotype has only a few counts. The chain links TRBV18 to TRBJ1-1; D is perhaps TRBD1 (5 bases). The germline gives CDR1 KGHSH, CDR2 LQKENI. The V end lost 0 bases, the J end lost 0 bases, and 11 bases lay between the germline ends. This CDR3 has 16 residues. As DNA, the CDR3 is TGTGCCAGCTCACCACCGAGCCAGACAGTGAACACTGAAGCTTTCTTT. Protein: CASSPPSQTVNTEAFF. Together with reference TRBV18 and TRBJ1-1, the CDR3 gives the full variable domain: NAGVMQNPRHLVRRRGQEARLRCSPMKGHSHVYWYRQLPEEGLKFMVYLQKENIIDESGMPKERFSAEFPKEGPSILRIQQVVRGDSAAYFCASSPPSQTVNTEAFFGQGTRLTVV.

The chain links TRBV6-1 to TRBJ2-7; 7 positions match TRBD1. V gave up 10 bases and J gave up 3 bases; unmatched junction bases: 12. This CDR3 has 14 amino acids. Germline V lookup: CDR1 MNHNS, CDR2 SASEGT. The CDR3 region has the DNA TGTGCCACCGGCACCAGGGGGTCGCGCTACGAGCAGTACTTC. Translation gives CATGTRGSRYEQYF.

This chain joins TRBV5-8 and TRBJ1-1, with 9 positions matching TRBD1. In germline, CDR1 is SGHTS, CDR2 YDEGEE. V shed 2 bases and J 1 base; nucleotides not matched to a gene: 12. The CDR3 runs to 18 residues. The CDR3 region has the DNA TGTGCCAGCAGCTTCAAACAGGGGGCCCCCCGAGCGAACACTGAAGCTTTCTTT. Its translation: CASSFKQGAPRANTEAFF.

DNA for the CDR3: TGTGCCAGCAGTTTACTAGCGGGGGGGCGGACCCAGTACTTC. Its translation is CASSLLAGGRTQYF. The J gene is TRBJ2-5, the V gene TRBV28; 12 nucleotides match TRBD2. Germline V gene sequence: CDR1 MDHEN, CDR2 SYDVKM. The CDR3 sequence is 14 residues long. The ends lost 2 bases at V and 7 bases at J; junction bases unmatched: 2.

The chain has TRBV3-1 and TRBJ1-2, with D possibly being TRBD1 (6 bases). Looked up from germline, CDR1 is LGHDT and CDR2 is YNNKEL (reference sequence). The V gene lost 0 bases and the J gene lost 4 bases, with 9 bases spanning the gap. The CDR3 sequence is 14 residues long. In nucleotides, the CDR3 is TGTGCCAGCAGCCAAGATGGGGGGGCCTATGGCTACACCTTC. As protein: CASSQDGGAYGYTF.

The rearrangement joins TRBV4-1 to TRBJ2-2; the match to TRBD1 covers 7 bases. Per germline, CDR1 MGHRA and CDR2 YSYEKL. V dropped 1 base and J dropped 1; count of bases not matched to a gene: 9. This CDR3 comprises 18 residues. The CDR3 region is CASSQGGSGQMNTGELFF. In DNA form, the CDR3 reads TGCGCCAGCAGCCAAGGAGGCTCGGGACAGATGAACACCGGGGAGCTGTTTTTT.